The T cell receptor beta chain described here comes from a study of T cell responses to AZD1222 COVID-19 vaccine. As to this clone: No antigen is known for it.

The protocol was immunoSEQ multiplex PCR, while the TCRdb copy is restricted to in-frame clones and leaves out a portion. The data contain 70,000 to 95,000 clones, 88% of them singletons. Study-wide findings and caveats: AZD1222 recipients seropositive at baseline numbered only six or seven. After the peak T cell response, and only then, were repertoires sampled. White British donors predominated, females outnumbered males, and clonal diversity was possibly underestimated.

Germline assignment: CDR1 SNHLY and CDR2 FYNNEI. CDR3 length: 16 amino acids. Losses at the gene ends were 6 bases for V and 5 bases for J; bases not matched to a gene: 11. The chain joins TRBV2 to TRBJ2-1, with 9 bases aligning to TRBD2. The source was peripheral blood, collected on day 0 of MenACWY control vaccination. This TCR derives from an adult in good health. DNA for the CDR3: TGTGCCAGCAGCCCAGAGGTGGCTAGCGGGAACAATGAGCAGTTCTTC. Protein: CASSPEVASGNNEQFF.